Listed below are T cell receptor beta chains from one sample, sequenced in a study of cytomegalovirus exposure and HLA in healthy donors. Profiled with immunoSEQ multiplex PCR; TCRdb holds only in-frame clones, not every one. The table records tens of thousands of clones, 90% to 96% of them present only once. Source material: PBMCs. These receptors all come from a woman under 30 in good health and CMV-seronegative. The CDR3 runs from the conserved cysteine through the conserved F or W. Fields, in order: J gene, V gene, D gene, clone size, CDR3 DNA, CDR3 protein. The D gene is left open where the match is weak. Size tells how often a clone was seen (once, few, many) or the class of an expanded clone, and some rows leave it out.

TRBJ1-2	TRBV4-1	NA	NA	TGCGCCAGCAGCCAAGTGGGGGGTCCCTATGGCTACACCTTC	CASSQVGGPYGYTF
TRBJ2-1	TRBV19	TRBD2	once	TGTGCCAGTAGTGCGGCGGGAGGCTCCAATGAGCAGTTCTTC	CASSAAGGSNEQFF
TRBJ1-1	TRBV7-2	TRBD1	NA	TGTGCCAGCAGCCCCGCGGACAGGGGATTCACTGAAGCTTTCTTT	CASSPADRGFTEAFF
TRBJ2-3	TRBV5-6	NA	NA	TGTGCCAGCAGCTTGCCGGGAGTTGGCACAGATACGCAGTATTTT	CASSLPGVGTDTQYF
TRBJ2-1	TRBV27	TRBD2	once	TGTGCCAGCAGTTTATTAGCGGGGGGGCCGTACAATGAGCAGTTCTTC	CASSLLAGGPYNEQFF
TRBJ2-5	TRBV5-1	TRBD1	NA	TGCGCCACCCAACAGGGGCCATACGTAAGGGAAGAGACCCAGTACTTC	CATQQGPYVREETQYF
TRBJ1-2	TRBV9	NA	few	TGTGCCAGCAGCGTAGGGGGCAGCTATGGCTACACCTTC	CASSVGGSYGYTF
TRBJ2-7	TRBV5-1	TRBD1	NA	TGCGCCAGCAGCTTGGCTGCGGGCAGGGGGACCTACGAGCAGTACTTC	CASSLAAGRGTYEQYF
TRBJ2-7	TRBV10-2	NA	NA	TGCGCCAGCCTCAAGGGGGGGCTTCCCCCCTACGAGCAGTACTTC	CASLKGGLPPYEQYF
TRBJ2-3	TRBV5-1	NA	once	TGCGCCAGCAGCTTAGCGGTGGGGGCTAGCACAGATACGCAGTATTTT	CASSLAVGASTDTQYF
TRBJ1-3	TRBV19	TRBD1	NA	TGTGCCAGTAGTACCCGGGGACAGCTCTCTGGAAACACCATATATTTT	CASSTRGQLSGNTIYF
TRBJ2-5	TRBV28	NA	NA	TGTGCCAGCAGTGGGGGGGCCCAAGAGACCCAGTACTTC	CASSGGAQETQYF
TRBJ1-1	TRBV7-9	NA	NA	TGTGCCAGCAGCCGCGGGTCCTTGTACACTGAAGCTTTCTTT	CASSRGSLYTEAFF
TRBJ1-5	TRBV5-5	NA	NA	TGTGCCAGCAGCTTTTGGCAGGGTCACAATCAGCCCCAGCATTTT	CASSFWQGHNQPQHF
TRBJ2-7	TRBV6-5	NA	NA	TGTGCCAGCAGTTACGGTCTTCTAGGCTCCTACGAGCAGTACTTC	CASSYGLLGSYEQYF
TRBJ2-2	TRBV9	NA	NA	TGTGCCAGCGCCGAAGCGGTTACGAACACCGGGGAGCTGTTTTTT	CASAEAVTNTGELFF
TRBJ1-1	TRBV2	NA	NA	TGTGCCAGCAGTGGCGGGGTCGGCACTGAAGCTTTCTTT	CASSGGVGTEAFF
TRBJ2-5	TRBV7-2	TRBD2	NA	TGTGCCAGCAGCCCGCAGAGGGTAGCGGGAAGAGAGACCCAGTACTTC	CASSPQRVAGRETQYF
TRBJ1-4	TRBV4-2	TRBD1	NA	TGTGCCAGCAGCCAAGATGGGACAGGGGTGGTCACTAATGAAAAACTGTTTTTT	CASSQDGTGVVTNEKLFF
TRBJ1-2	TRBV7-9	NA	NA	TGTGCCAGCAGCTTAGTAAAGGCGCGGGGCTATGGCTACACCTTC	CASSLVKARGYGYTF
TRBJ1-4	TRBV6-5	NA	once	TGTGCCAGCAGTTATGGGCGCCGTAATGAAAAACTGTTTTTT	CASSYGRRNEKLFF
TRBJ2-1	TRBV6-4	TRBD2	NA	TGTGCCAGCAGTGGGACTAGCGGGGGGGCCAATGAGCAGTTCTTC	CASSGTSGGANEQFF
TRBJ2-1	TRBV10-1	NA	NA	TGCGCCAGCAGTGCAGGGGCTTACAATGAGCAGTTCTTC	CASSAGAYNEQFF